A selection of T cell receptor beta chains follows, all from one sample in a study of regulatory T cells in long-lasting Graves disease. TCRdb analysed the multiplex PCR reads with MiXCR anew, one entry per CDR3 protein. The sample carries 440,000 or so distinct CDR3 sequences, about 15% recorded once. A further study also used this sample, focusing on T cells in Graves' hyperthyroidism and ophthalmopathy.

The sequencing used peripheral blood mononuclear cells (PBMCs), collected at new diagnosis, from a patient treated with antithyroid drugs. The receptors come from a woman younger than 45 with Graves disease. Both conserved end residues are part of each CDR3.

j_call v_call cdr3_aa
TRBJ2-1 TRBV11-2 CASSPSLVFEQFF
TRBJ2-7 TRBV11-2 CASSSGWYEQYF
TRBJ2-7 TRBV6-1 CASRAGTETYEQYF
TRBJ2-2 TRBV18 CASVSGTPNTGELFF
TRBJ2-3 TRBV11-3 CASSRGEDTQYF
TRBJ1-5 TRBV6-1 CASSKTSNQPQHF
TRBJ2-5 TRBV12-3/TRBV12-4 CASSGAQRETQYF
TRBJ1-1 TRBV18 CASSPRQAENTEAFF
TRBJ1-4 TRBV20-1 CSALTEGNEKLFF
TRBJ2-7 TRBV11-1 CASSLGRRTSGSYEQYF
TRBJ2-5 TRBV28 CASSPPRVGETQYF
TRBJ2-7 TRBV29-1 CSVSGQLLHNSYEQYF
TRBJ1-5 TRBV5-8 CASSRGPGAHQPQHF
TRBJ2-3 TRBV6-9 CASSYFGTQADTQYF
TRBJ2-5 TRBV24-1 CATSGGQGGVQETQYF
TRBJ1-1 TRBV9 CASSVQGLTEAFF
TRBJ2-1 TRBV5-8 CASSLTASSYNEQFF
TRBJ1-5 TRBV24-1 CATSDRGGANQPQHF
TRBJ1-5 TRBV2 CASSEQHNQPQHF
TRBJ2-3 TRBV7-2 CASSLATDPADTQYF
TRBJ2-2 TRBV9 CASSVPDRGTGELFF
TRBJ2-1 TRBV29-1 CSVRKGTAYNEQFF
TRBJ2-1 TRBV7-9 CASSARAGSPYNEQFF
TRBJ2-1 TRBV12-3/TRBV12-4 CASNPGRLYNEQFF
TRBJ2-4 TRBV18 CASSTREGLNIQYF
TRBJ2-1 TRBV30 CAWSDLAGQVLYNEQFF
TRBJ2-3 TRBV25-1 CASSARGGSGKVFGGGTDTQYF
TRBJ2-3 TRBV24-1 CATRTSGRSDTQYF
TRBJ2-1 TRBV19 CASAKLAGLNEQFF
TRBJ1-1 TRBV7-8 CASSLTGGWTEAFF
TRBJ1-5 TRBV12-3/TRBV12-4 CASSRQGAGNQPQHF
TRBJ1-5 TRBV18 CASSPGTGGKQPQHF
TRBJ1-5 TRBV19 CASSSGQGFQPQHF
TRBJ2-1 TRBV6-2/TRBV6-3 CASTPGQPYNEQFF
TRBJ1-5 TRBV20-1 CSARTGQSQPQHF
TRBJ2-1 TRBV12-3/TRBV12-4 CASKPPLGAGIPNEQFF
TRBJ2-1 TRBV20-1 CSARAGNEQFF
TRBJ2-1 TRBV24-1 CATSDLSRDGYNEQFF
TRBJ2-5 TRBV18 CASSKTSGRWQETQYF
TRBJ1-3 TRBV5-1 CASSLESGSTGNTIYF
TRBJ2-1 TRBV7-2 CASRQWGGHEQFF